This note documents a single T cell receptor (beta chain) sequence. Antigen: not known. The PCR made use of 60 Vbeta and 13 Jbeta primers. Clones were sequenced by immunoSEQ multiplex PCR, and TCRdb holds only the in-frame ones, with some missing. The data hold 200,000 to 250,000 clones, with approximately 81% observed a single time. The sample is drawn from a study of cytomegalovirus exposure and HLA in healthy donors. Whole-study findings and limits: Productive status was seen about 87% or about 30% of the time for most TCR beta V segments in an earlier analysis. The study listed around 150 cytomegalovirus-associated TCR beta chains. It emerged from a later analysis that several of the most significant clusters appeared to be linked to common viral pathogens. Through in vitro validation, three CMV-associated chains were shown to be specific for CMV antigens.

Sequencing was performed on PBMCs. The clonotype was recovered from a woman in her sixties or seventies in good health and CMV-seropositive.

The CDR3 spells CASSLDLTLHNEQFF. The CDR3 coding sequence is TGCGCCAGCAGCCTAGACTTGACCCTCCACAATGAGCAGTTCTTC. V gene TRBV23-1 combines with J gene TRBJ2-1; no firm D call. TRBV23-1 qualifies as an ORF whose function is uncertain. V lost 6 bases to trimming and J lost 5 bases, with 17 bases between them. There are 15 residues in the CDR3.